The source of this T cell receptor beta chain is a study of regulatory T cells in long-lasting Graves disease. Findings and caveats of the study: Persistent patients shared thousands of public clonotypes among themselves. Newly diagnosed patients shared fewer, at roughly 1,000. TRBV28, TRBJ1-2 and TRBJ2-5 were favored in persistent disease.

Time point defined: persistent/refractory GD, antithyroid drugs over 5 years with positive TRAb. Isolated PBMC RNA provided the starting material for the TCR library. The CDR3 covers 19 residues. V dropped 0 bases and J dropped 3 bases, with 21 bases sitting between them. Germline lookup yields CDR1 SGHDN and CDR2 FVKESK. Comments on this clonotype: What it binds is not known.

Construction of the TCR beta libraries employed iRepertoire HTBI primers in conjunction with Arm-PCR of CDR3 regions. TCRdb analysed the multiplex PCR reads with MiXCR anew, one entry per CDR3 protein. The sample lists about half a million distinct CDR3 sequences; approximately 23% were seen once. The chain employs TRBV14 and TRBJ1-5; a weak D match, TRBD1 (5 bases). The clonotype comes from a female donor with Graves disease. This specimen was peripheral blood mononuclear cells (PBMCs), taken when the disease was refractory, from a patient treated with antithyroid drugs. This CDR3 is CASSQDVYTRRQYNQPQHF. The CDR3 DNA reads TGTGCCAGCAGCCAAGATGTATATACGAGGCGACAGTACAATCAGCCCCAGCATTTT.